This is a list of T cell receptor beta chains from one sample in a study of shared clonotypes between healthy human individuals. TCRdb's copy holds only in-frame clones and misses some; the assay was immunoSEQ multiplex PCR. Among some 2,500,000 clones, approximately 94% were seen once, and the ten largest hold 0.36%. The sample was naive CD4+ T cells from PBMCs. The receptors here all came from a man aged 18 to 29 in good health. Some clones in this sample may be carry-over from other donors' samples. CDR3s leave out the opening cysteine and the closing phenylalanine or tryptophan.

J gene | V gene | CDR3 protein
TRBJ1-1 | TRBV28 | ASRGGGATEAF
TRBJ1-1 | TRBV7-2 | ASSLATESHEAF
TRBJ2-5 | TRBV5-6 | ASSLGQETQY
TRBJ2-7 | TRBV18 | ASSPTDRLGSYEQY
TRBJ2-7 | TRBV6-4 | ASSAQSEYEQY
TRBJ1-5 | TRBV9 | ASSVGSGQPQH
TRBJ1-2 | TRBV6-6 | ASRPAGANYGYT
TRBJ2-3 | TRBV19 | ASSTGAGYTDTQY
TRBJ2-3 | TRBV25-1 | ASSDPGSADTQY
TRBJ2-7 | TRBV7-3 | ASTPLSGRVGGAYEQY
TRBJ2-7 | TRBV27 | ASSMNRAGVGGEQY
TRBJ2-3 | TRBV27 | ASSLYRGPDTQY
TRBJ2-2 | TRBV2 | ASSEGGLHWTWELF
TRBJ1-1 | TRBV5-4 | ASSLRGGNTEAF
- | TRBV7-9 | ASSTIGLTYEQY
TRBJ2-7 | TRBV28 | ASSLTSASSYEQY
- | TRBV11-1 | ASSLVASESYEQY
TRBJ2-5 | TRBV2 | ASKEGVTQY
TRBJ2-7 | TRBV5-1 | ASSLLSSSGTGDYEQY
TRBJ2-3 | TRBV7-3 | ASSLGLHTDTQY
TRBJ1-3 | TRBV5-1 | ASSPAPGNTIY
TRBJ2-7 | TRBV6-5 | ASSSTRDVYEQY
TRBJ1-5 | TRBV2 | ASGSTPAGQAFNQPQH
TRBJ1-6 | TRBV4-2 | ASSQDYHRASNSPLH
TRBJ2-7 | TRBV4-3 | ASSHARRTYEQY
TRBJ2-1 | TRBV18 | ASSRSVTGYNEQF
TRBJ2-2 | TRBV25-1 | ASSEPSAPRAGTGELF
TRBJ2-7 | TRBV6-5 | ASSYGEGTYEQY
TRBJ2-3 | TRBV7-3 | ASSLAGGIAVPDTQY